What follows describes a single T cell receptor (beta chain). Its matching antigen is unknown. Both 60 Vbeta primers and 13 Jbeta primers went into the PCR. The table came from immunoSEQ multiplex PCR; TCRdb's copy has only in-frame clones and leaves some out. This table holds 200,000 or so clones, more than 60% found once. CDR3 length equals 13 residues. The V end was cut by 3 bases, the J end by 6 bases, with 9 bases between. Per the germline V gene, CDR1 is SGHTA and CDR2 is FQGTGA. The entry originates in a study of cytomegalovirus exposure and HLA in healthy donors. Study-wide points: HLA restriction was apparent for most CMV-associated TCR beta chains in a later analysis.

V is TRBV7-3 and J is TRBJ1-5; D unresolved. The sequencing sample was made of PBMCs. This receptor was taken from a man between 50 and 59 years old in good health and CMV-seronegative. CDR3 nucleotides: TGTGCCAGCAGCTTGCGTCCCGGTCAGCCCCAGCATTTT. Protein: CASSLRPGQPQHF.